What follows are 22 T cell receptor beta chains derived from one specimen sequenced in a study of cytomegalovirus exposure and HLA in healthy donors. The PCR employed 60 Vbeta primers together with 13 Jbeta primers. Sequenced by immunoSEQ multiplex PCR; TCRdb stores in-frame clones only, minus some. The sample contains about 160,000 clones, roughly 71% of which appear only once. The sample was PBMCs. The receptor source for this set is a male donor in good health and CMV-seropositive.

The chain carries TRBV6-1 and TRBJ2-1; TRBD2 might be the D (6 bases). From germline, CDR1 is MNHNS and CDR2 SASEGT. Trimming removed 4 bases from V and 0 bases from J, with 13 bases in between. This CDR3 has 16 amino acids. CDR3 residues: CASSGLGGNSYNEQFF. Here the CDR3 DNA reads TGTGCCAGCAGTGGACTCGGGGGTAACTCCTACAATGAGCAGTTCTTC.

The rearrangement links TRBV12-2 to TRBJ1-5. TRBV12-2 is listed as a pseudogene. The CDR3 loop spans 11 amino acids. This CDR3 is CASRPKAAQHF. Here the CDR3 DNA reads TGTGCAAGTCGCCCCAAGGCGGCCCAGCATTTT.

V gene TRBV4-1 combines with J gene TRBJ2-1; D call uncertain. CDR3 length equals 13 residues. Germline CDR1 and CDR2: MGHRA and YSYEKL. V was cut by 4 bases and J by 9 bases, with 13 bases left in between. This chain's CDR3 is CASSPPTVGEQFF. In DNA form, the CDR3 reads TGCGCCAGCAGCCCACCGACTGTCGGTGAGCAGTTCTTC.

This clone was detected only a few times. The chain is built from TRBV30 and TRBJ1-6; D is uncertain. This CDR3 comprises 16 residues. CDR1 is GTSNPN and CDR2 is SVGIG in the germline V gene (reference sequence). With 4 bases removed from V and 1 base from J, the gap between germline ends came to 14 bases. CDR3: CAWTPTPGSYNSPLHF. CDR3 nucleotide sequence: TGTGCCTGGACTCCCACACCGGGATCCTATAATTCACCCCTCCACTTT.

Written as DNA, the CDR3 is TGTGCCAGCAGTGACCCCAGACGGGGTCACCCGGGAGATACGCAGTATTTT. This gives the protein CASSDPRRGHPGDTQYF. This chain links TRBV6-1 with TRBJ2-3; TRBD2 is a possible D gene (5 bases). CDR1 is MNHNS and CDR2 is SASEGT in the germline V gene. The CDR3 extends over 17 amino acids. Deletions cut 3 bases from V and 5 bases from J, with 21 bases between.

The chain is built from TRBV7-2 and TRBJ2-2, with 9 nucleotides matching TRBD1. The V gene's germline CDR1 is SGHTA and CDR2 FQGNSA. With V trimmed by 6 bases and J by 6 bases, 8 bases remained unmatched. The length of the CDR3 is 15 residues. The CDR3: CASREDRGSAGELFF. CDR3 DNA sequence: TGTGCCAGCAGGGAGGACAGGGGTAGTGCCGGGGAGCTGTTTTTT.

CDR3 residues: CASSEESTGVRSPLHF. DNA for the CDR3: TGTGCCAGCAGTGAAGAATCAACAGGGGTGAGATCACCCCTCCACTTT. The chain uses TRBV2 and TRBJ1-6, with 7 bases fitting TRBD1. The CDR3 is 16 amino acids. Germline loops: CDR1 SNHLY, CDR2 FYNNEI. After removal of 1 base from V and 10 bases from J, the junction contained 10 bases not matched to a gene.

This clone was seen only once. J is TRBJ2-1 and V is TRBV4-1; 10 bases align to TRBD2. Looked up from germline, CDR1 is MGHRA and CDR2 is YSYEKL. CDR3 length: 16 residues. Trimming took 0 bases from V and 7 from J; bases not matched to a gene: 6. The CDR3 bases are TGCGCCAGCAGCCAAGAGGCAGCGGGGGGGCGGAATGAGCAGTTCTTC. Translating it yields CASSQEAAGGRNEQFF.

This clone was detected only a few times. This rearrangement joins TRBV5-1 to TRBJ2-7; 9 bases match TRBD2. V gave up 0 bases and J gave up 6 bases; unmatched junction bases: 7. Germline V gives CDR1 SGHRS, CDR2 YFSETQ. This CDR3 is 15 amino acids long. The CDR3 DNA is TGCGCCAGCAGCTTGGTGGCGGGGGGGCCCACCGAGCAGTACTTC. Residues: CASSLVAGGPTEQYF. Looking up the rest from reference TRBV5-1 and TRBJ2-7 gives the full variable domain: KAGVTQTPRYLIKTRGQQVTLSCSPISGHRSVSWYQQTPGQGLQFLFEYFSETQRNKGNFPGRFSGRQFSNSRSEMNVSTLELGDSALYLCASSLVAGGPTEQYFGPGTRLTVT.

The chain employs TRBV13 and TRBJ2-5; D ambiguous. The end of the DNA is better explained by TRBJ2-7, so the J call may be wrong. Germline V gene data show CDR1 as PRHDT and CDR2 as FYEKMQ (reference sequence). The CDR3 length is 12 residues. CDR3 amino acids: CASSFGDYEQYF. DNA for the CDR3: TGTGCCAGCAGCTTTGGGGACTACGAGCAGTACTTC.

V gene TRBV27 combines with J gene TRBJ1-2; D is undetermined. The V gene's germline CDR1 is MNHEY and CDR2 SMNVEV (reference sequence). Trimming stripped 6 bases from V and 7 bases from J, with 12 bases between. The CDR3 sequence is 12 residues long. CDR3 loop: CASRSPLFGYTF. The CDR3 coding sequence is TGTGCCAGCAGGTCCCCCTTGTTTGGCTACACCTTC.

The CDR3 DNA sequence: TGCGCCAGCAGCTCAGCGACAGGGACCTACGAGCAGTACTTC. It yields the protein CASSSATGTYEQYF. The chain is built from TRBV5-1 and TRBJ2-7; 7 bases are a match to TRBD1. This CDR3 contains 14 residues. Germline V gene sequence: CDR1 SGHRS, CDR2 YFSETQ. After removal of 3 bases from V and 2 bases from J, the junction contained 5 bases not matched to a gene.

The chain joins TRBV11-2 to TRBJ1-2; tentative D call: TRBD1 (5 bases). The CDR3 sequence is 13 residues long. Trimming shortened V by 4 bases and J by 8 bases, and 14 bases separated the two germline ends. Germline V gene lookup returns CDR1 SGHAT and CDR2 FQNNGV. DNA of the CDR3: TGTGCCAGCAGCTACCGGGACTTACACGGCTACACCTTC. It yields the protein CASSYRDLHGYTF.

V and J are TRBV2 and TRBJ1-6; 7 nucleotides align to TRBD1. The CDR3 is 15 amino acids. Germline V gene sequence: CDR1 SNHLY, CDR2 FYNNEI. The J segment lost 0 bases and the V segment lost 10 bases, leaving 6 bases of the junction unmatched. DNA for the CDR3: TGTGCCAACAGGAGGGACAGCTCCTATAATTCACCCCTCCACTTT. Translated, it gives CANRRDSSYNSPLHF.

This chain connects TRBV9 to TRBJ1-1; perhaps TRBD1 as D (5 bases). CDR3 length equals 14 residues. V was clipped by 4 bases and J by 6 bases, with 16 bases between them. Germline values: CDR1 SGDLS, CDR2 YYNGEE. The CDR3 region has the DNA TGTGCCAGCAGCCAGGGTGGTTTTATATCTGAAGCTTTCTTT. Translated: CASSQGGFISEAFF.

The chain is built from TRBV19 and TRBJ1-5, with 10 bases that match TRBD1. In germline, CDR1 is LNHDA, CDR2 SQIVND (reference sequence). This CDR3 comprises 15 residues. J lost 2 bases, V lost 7 bases, and 5 bases had no gene match. The CDR3 is CASKAGTGGNQPQHF. The CDR3 nucleotides are TGTGCCAGTAAAGCAGGGACAGGGGGCAATCAGCCCCAGCATTTT.

The chain couples TRBV19 to TRBJ2-7, with 7 bases that match TRBD1. The CDR3 contains 14 residues. Per germline, CDR1 LNHDA and CDR2 SQIVND (reference sequence). With 10 bases clipped from V and 3 bases from J, the junction kept 12 bases outside the gene matches. The CDR3 DNA is TGTGCCACCTCCCGGGACAGAGGAAACTACGAGCAGTACTTC. Its translation is CATSRDRGNYEQYF.

The count of this clone is one. This chain links TRBV2 with TRBJ1-5; D unclear. This CDR3 is built from 13 residues. Trimming removed 7 bases from V and 3 bases from J, with 10 bases in between. Germline CDR1 is SNHLY and CDR2 is FYNNEI. The CDR3 bases are TGTGCCAGCAAGCAGGCAAACAATCAGCCCCAGCATTTT. Translating gives CASKQANNQPQHF.

The V and J genes are TRBV9 and TRBJ2-7, with TRBD1 matching over 8 bases. Trimming removed 4 bases from V and 5 bases from J; junction bases left unmatched: 8. This CDR3 comprises 14 residues. The germline V gene has CDR1 SGDLS and CDR2 YYNGEE. The CDR3 here is CASSFSPGGNEQYF. Written as DNA, the CDR3 is TGTGCCAGCAGCTTTAGCCCAGGGGGCAACGAGCAGTACTTC.

The chain joins TRBV19 to TRBJ1-4; 8 nucleotides agree with TRBD1. CDR3 size: 15 residues. Looked up from germline, CDR1 is LNHDA and CDR2 is SQIVND (reference sequence). V shed 4 bases, J shed 4 bases, and the junction held 5 bases outside the gene matches. CDR3 sequence reads: CASSTGTGNNEKLFF. The CDR3 nucleotides read TGTGCCAGTAGTACCGGGACAGGAAATAATGAAAAACTGTTTTTT.

The V call is TRBV6-6, the J call TRBJ1-1; the D is unclear. V lost 5 bases to trimming and J lost 7 bases, with 11 bases between them. This CDR3 is built from 12 residues. Looked up from germline, CDR1 is MNHNY and CDR2 is SVGAGI (reference sequence). In nucleotides, the CDR3 is TGTGCCAGCAGTCCGACTAGAAGTGAAGCTTTCTTT. Protein product: CASSPTRSEAFF.

The genes are TRBV9 and TRBJ2-1; tentative D call: TRBD2 (6 bases). Per germline, CDR1 SGDLS and CDR2 YYNGEE. V was clipped by 6 bases and J by 10 bases, with 23 bases between them. CDR3 size: 15 residues. The CDR3 sequence is CASTPSLTGVGEQFF. In DNA form, the CDR3 reads TGTGCCAGCACCCCTAGCCTGACGGGAGTTGGCGAGCAGTTCTTC.